Presented here are 2 T cell receptor beta chains from one specimen sequenced in a study of T cells in Graves' hyperthyroidism and ophthalmopathy. Amplification yielded TCR beta CDR3 regions, with RNA transcripts as the source. The HTBI primer set served for first-round RT-PCR of the TCR CDR3. MiXCR, applied by TCRdb to the multiplex PCR reads, yields one record per CDR3 protein. The sample gives more than 350,000 distinct CDR3 sequences, approximately 18% of which show up once; 30% to 40% is in the top ten. Source material: blood. The source is a woman in her twenties or thirties with Graves' hyperthyroidism that later progressed to Graves' ophthalmopathy.

A few counts support this clonotype. The rearrangement uses TRBV5-1 and TRBJ1-1; 7 bases are shared with TRBD1. The CDR3 covers 16 residues. Germline V gene data show CDR1 as SGHRS and CDR2 as YFSETQ. Trimming at V came to 5 bases and at J to 3 bases, leaving 13 bases not matched to a gene. The CDR3 protein is CASRGQGDHSDTEAFF. DNA of the CDR3: TGCGCCAGCAGGGGCCAGGGGGACCACTCGGACACTGAAGCTTTCTTT.

This clonotype was seen at least ten times. This chain links TRBV25-1 with TRBJ1-6, with D maybe TRBD1 (5 bases). Germline CDR1 MGHDK, CDR2 SYGVNS. V lost 2 bases and J 0 bases, leaving 11 bases between the germline ends. The CDR3 is made up of 17 amino acids. The CDR3 reads CASSERGRASYNSPLHF. In DNA, the CDR3 is TGTGCCAGCAGTGAACGGGGCAGGGCCTCCTATAATTCACCCCTCCACTTT.